Each of the 21 T cell receptor beta chains below was sequenced from the same sample in a study of cytomegalovirus exposure and HLA in healthy donors. Amplification used 60 Vbeta primers and 13 Jbeta primers. Clones were read by immunoSEQ multiplex PCR, and TCRdb kept only the in-frame ones, dropping some. The sample contains about 160,000 clones, around 80% of which appear only once. The sample comprised PBMCs. These receptors were collected from a man aged 40-55 years in good health and CMV-seronegative.

On this clone itself: One junction end disagrees with the germline gene, perhaps due to a read error. V is TRBV7-9 and J is TRBJ2-1, with D maybe TRBD2 (5 bases). Per the germline V gene, CDR1 is SEHNR and CDR2 is FQNEAQ (reference sequence). This CDR3 has 13 residues. Here the CDR3 DNA reads TGTTCCAGCAGCTCGGGGATTTTGGATGAGCAGTTCTTC. Residues: CSSSSGILDEQFF.

This clone was detected only a few times. The chain links TRBV5-6 to TRBJ2-2; 7 bases map to TRBD2. This CDR3 spans 16 amino acids. J gave up 4 bases and V 4 bases, and 10 bases lay outside the gene matches. CDR1 is SGHDT and CDR2 is YYEEEE in the germline V gene. The CDR3: CASSTYSGPATGELFF. CDR3 nucleotide sequence: TGTGCCAGCAGCACATATAGCGGGCCGGCCACCGGGGAGCTGTTTTTT.

The rearrangement uses TRBV27 and TRBJ1-5, with TRBD1 as a possible D gene (6 bases). The CDR3 loop spans 13 amino acids. Trimming pared 5 bases from V and 7 bases from J, leaving 12 bases between. The germline V gene encodes CDR1 MNHEY and CDR2 SMNVEV (reference sequence). CDR3 bases: TGTGCCAGCAGTCCACAGGGTTTGCAGCCCCAGCATTTT. This gives the protein CASSPQGLQPQHF.

The chain has TRBV19 and TRBJ2-2; possible D gene TRBD2, 5 bases. This CDR3 comprises 13 residues. The V gene lost 4 bases and the J gene lost 7 bases, with 10 bases spanning the gap. CDR1 and CDR2 (germline): LNHDA, SQIVND (reference sequence). The CDR3 here is CASSTQAGGELFF. The CDR3 DNA sequence: TGTGCCAGTAGTACCCAGGCGGGCGGGGAGCTGTTTTTT.

This clone was recorded once. The chain couples TRBV15 to TRBJ2-5, with TRBD2 matching 7 bases. Germline V lookup: CDR1 LNHNV, CDR2 YYDKDF (reference sequence). CDR3 length: 14 amino acids. V shed 4 bases and J 5 bases; nucleotides not matched to a gene: 7. The CDR3 bases are TGTGCCACCAGCAAGGAGGGAGGGTGGGAGACCCAGTACTTC. Translating it yields CATSKEGGWETQYF.

CDR3: CASSSPPSTGSEQYF. The CDR3 DNA follows: TGTGCCAGCAGCTCCCCCCCGTCGACAGGGTCCGAGCAGTACTTC. The gene calls are TRBV7-2 and TRBJ2-7; 7 positions agree with TRBD1. The germline CDR1 and CDR2 sequences are SGHTA and FQGNSA. This CDR3 is 15 amino acids long. Trimming removed 4 bases from V and 6 bases from J; junction bases left unmatched: 12.

This chain uses TRBV4-1 with TRBJ1-1; TRBD1 is a possible D gene (6 bases). The V end was cut by 2 bases, the J end by 5 bases, with 9 bases between. This CDR3 region has 13 residues. The V gene's germline CDR1 is MGHRA and CDR2 YSYEKL. As DNA, the CDR3 is TGCGCCAGCAGCCAAAACCAGGGGACTGAAGCTTTCTTT. Protein product: CASSQNQGTEAFF.

The V gene is TRBV27, the J gene TRBJ1-2; a possible D gene is TRBD1 (5 bases). CDR3 length: 11 amino acids. Germline-derived CDR1 and CDR2 are MNHEY and SMNVEV (reference sequence). CDR3 sequence reads: CPSGGWYGYTF. In nucleotides, the CDR3 is TGTCCTTCGGGGGGATGGTACGGCTACACCTTC.

This clone showed up just a few times. The CDR3 sequence is CASSLVPGQGEETQYF. The CDR3 DNA reads as TGCGCCAGCAGCTTGGTACCGGGACAGGGGGAAGAGACCCAGTACTTC. The chain uses TRBV5-1 and TRBJ2-5, with TRBD1 matching 11 bases. With 0 bases clipped from V and 3 bases from J, the junction kept 4 bases outside the gene matches. Germline CDR1 and CDR2: SGHRS and YFSETQ. CDR3 length equals 16 residues. The variable domain in full, completed from reference TRBV5-1 and TRBJ2-5, reads KAGVTQTPRYLIKTRGQQVTLSCSPISGHRSVSWYQQTPGQGLQFLFEYFSETQRNKGNFPGRFSGRQFSNSRSEMNVSTLELGDSALYLCASSLVPGQGEETQYFGPGTRLLVL.

The chain combines TRBV21-1 with TRBJ2-7; the D call TRBD2 from the table was never checked on the DNA. TRBV21-1 is described as a pseudogene. This CDR3 has 17 residues. The CDR3: CASSKAFRGRGVYEQYF. DNA for the CDR3: TGTGCCAGCAGCAAAGCGTTCCGGGGGAGGGGGGTCTACGAGCAGTACTTC.

The chain links TRBV30 to TRBJ2-7; 7 positions match TRBD2. V lost 1 base and J lost 0; bases outside the gene matches: 3. This CDR3 contains 14 residues. Germline V CDR1 and CDR2: GTSNPN, SVGIG (reference sequence). The CDR3 DNA reads as TGTGCCTGGAGTGCTGGGACTATCTCCTACGAGCAGTACTTC. Translation gives CAWSAGTISYEQYF.

About this clone: Given the absence of the conserved phenylalanine or tryptophan at the CDR3 end, a read error is likely. This chain joins TRBV4-1 and TRBJ1-2; no clear D. CDR1 is MGHRA and CDR2 is YSYEKL in the germline V gene. Trimming took 3 bases from V and 4 from J, leaving 12 bases between them. The CDR3 consists of 14 residues. The CDR3 DNA reads as TGCGCCAGCAGCCAGCCGGGAACCAGCTATGGCTACACCCTC. This encodes CASSQPGTSYGYTL.

This rearrangement joins TRBV6-1 to TRBJ2-7; TRBD1 agrees at 10 bases. V shed 6 bases, J shed 0 bases, and the junction held 5 bases outside the gene matches. Germline assignment: CDR1 MNHNS and CDR2 SASEGT. The CDR3 loop spans 15 amino acids. Written as DNA, the CDR3 is TGTGCCAGCAGGGACAGGGGGGCCCGCTCCTACGAGCAGTACTTC. Amino acid sequence: CASRDRGARSYEQYF.

The V call is TRBV4-2, the J call TRBJ1-1, with D possibly being TRBD1 (6 bases). The CDR3 length is 13 residues. V was cut by 0 bases and J by 11 bases, with 13 bases left in between. Germline CDR1 LGHNA, CDR2 YNFKEQ. The chain's CDR3 is CASSQEQGVMAFF. The CDR3 DNA follows: TGTGCCAGCAGCCAAGAACAGGGTGTAATGGCTTTCTTT.

The V call is TRBV29-1, the J call TRBJ2-7, with 8 bases aligning to TRBD2. The V and J ends lost 1 base and 4 bases, in that order; junction bases with no gene match: 3. The V gene's germline CDR1 is SQVTM and CDR2 ANQGSEA. The CDR3 extends over 13 amino acids. The DNA for the CDR3 is TGCAGCGTTGAAGGAGCGGGAGTTTACGAGCAGTACTTC. Translating it yields CSVEGAGVYEQYF.

The chain carries TRBV11-2 and TRBJ2-5, with a tentative D call TRBD1 (6 bases). CDR3 length: 15 residues. Trimming cost V 4 bases and J 13 bases, with 25 bases left between them. The germline CDR1 and CDR2 sequences are SGHAT and FQNNGV. DNA for the CDR3: TGTGCCAGCAGCTCGGGACACCCAAATCGCCGCCCTCGGTACTTC. Its protein product is CASSSGHPNRRPRYF.

This clone was found once. This chain connects TRBV29-1 to TRBJ2-1; maybe TRBD1 (6 bases). From germline, CDR1 is SQVTM and CDR2 ANQGSEA. Deletions cut 3 bases from V and 7 bases from J, with 16 bases between. There are 14 residues in the CDR3. CDR3 loop: CSVDKGVARNEQFF. The CDR3 DNA is TGCAGCGTTGACAAGGGGGTGGCTCGAAATGAGCAGTTCTTC.

The chain is built from TRBV15 and TRBJ2-3, with 8 nucleotides matching TRBD2. V lost 0 bases to trimming and J lost 5 bases; unmatched junction nucleotides: 7. In germline, CDR1 is LNHNV, CDR2 YYDKDF (reference sequence). This CDR3 comprises 16 residues. The chain's CDR3 is CATSRDLQRERDTQYF. The DNA for the CDR3 is TGTGCCACCAGCAGAGATCTCCAGCGGGAGAGAGATACGCAGTATTTT.

This clone was detected only a few times. The chain joins TRBV11-3 to TRBJ2-3, with TRBD2 matching 8 bases. The germline gives CDR1 SGHNT, CDR2 YENEEA. The V segment lost 5 bases and the J segment 2 bases; nucleotides outside the gene matches: 3. The CDR3 consists of 14 residues. The CDR3 nucleotides are TGTGCCAGCAGCCTCGGGAGGGCCACAGATACGCAGTATTTT. This codes for CASSLGRATDTQYF. The whole variable domain, filled in from reference TRBV11-3 and TRBJ2-3, reads EAGVVQSPRYKIIEKKQPVAFWCNPISGHNTLYWYLQNLGQGPELLIRYENEEAVDDSQLPKDRFSAERLKGVDSTLKIQPAELGDSAVYLCASSLGRATDTQYFGPGTRLTVL.

This clone has more than one count but fewer than ten. V gene TRBV30 combines with J gene TRBJ1-4, with D tentatively TRBD1 (5 bases). CDR1 is GTSNPN, CDR2 SVGIG, per germline (reference sequence). This CDR3 has 12 amino acids. CDR3 DNA sequence: TGTGGCCTGGGGGGGACTAATGAAAAACTGTTTTTT. It specifies CGLGGTNEKLFF.

The genes are TRBV19 and TRBJ1-3, with D hard to call. V was shortened by 5 bases and J by 1 base, with 12 bases between the two germline ends. Per germline, CDR1 LNHDA and CDR2 SQIVND (reference sequence). The CDR3 is 15 residues long. This CDR3 is CASSPQALSGNTIYF. CDR3 sequence (DNA): TGTGCCAGTAGTCCCCAGGCCCTGTCTGGAAACACCATATATTTT. The whole variable domain, filled in from reference TRBV19 and TRBJ1-3, reads DGGITQSPKYLFRKEGQNVTLSCEQNLNHDAMYWYRQDPGQGLRLIYYSQIVNDFQKGDIAEGYSVSREKKESFPLTVTSAQKNPTAFYLCASSPQALSGNTIYFGEGSWLTVV.